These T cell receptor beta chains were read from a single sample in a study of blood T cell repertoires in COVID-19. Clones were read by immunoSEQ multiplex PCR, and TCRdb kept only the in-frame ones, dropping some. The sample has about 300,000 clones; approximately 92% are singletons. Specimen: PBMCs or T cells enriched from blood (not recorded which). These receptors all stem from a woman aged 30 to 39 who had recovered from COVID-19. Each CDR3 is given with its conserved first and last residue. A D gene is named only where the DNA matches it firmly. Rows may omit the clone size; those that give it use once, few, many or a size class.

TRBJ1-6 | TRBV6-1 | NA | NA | CASSEEGWGGNSPLHF | TGTGCCAGCAGTGAAGAAGGTTGGGGGGGCAATTCACCCCTCCACTTT
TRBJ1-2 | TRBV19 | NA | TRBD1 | CASSFAARTGGSYTF | TGTGCCAGTAGTTTTGCCGCCCGGACAGGGGGCAGCTACACCTTC
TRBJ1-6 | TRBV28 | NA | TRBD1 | CASRDRGSGNSPLHF | TGTGCCAGCAGAGACAGGGGTAGCGGCAATTCACCCCTCCACTTT
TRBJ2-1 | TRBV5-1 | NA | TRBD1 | CASSTTGTDYNEQFF | TGCGCCAGCAGCACAACCGGGACAGACTACAATGAGCAGTTCTTC
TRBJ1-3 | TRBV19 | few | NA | CASSTGQFTGNTIYF | TGTGCCAGTAGTACCGGACAGTTTACTGGAAACACCATATATTTT
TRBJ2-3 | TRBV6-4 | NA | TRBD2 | CASSERGGSADTQYF | TGTGCCAGCAGTGAACGGGGCGGGAGTGCAGATACGCAGTATTTT
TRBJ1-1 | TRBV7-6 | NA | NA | CASSLDPRGGAEAFF | TGTGCCAGCAGCTTAGATCCCAGGGGCGGCGCTGAAGCTTTCTTT
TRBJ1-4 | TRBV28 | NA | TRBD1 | CASRRQGGRNEKLFF | TGTGCCAGCAGACGACAGGGCGGCCGCAATGAAAAACTGTTTTTT
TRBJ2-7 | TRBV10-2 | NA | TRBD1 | CASRGQGSSYEQYF | TGCGCCAGCAGGGGACAGGGGAGCTCCTACGAGCAGTACTTC
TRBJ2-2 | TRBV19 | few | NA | CASSIAVTGELFF | TGTGCCAGTAGTATTGCAGTAACCGGGGAGCTGTTTTTT
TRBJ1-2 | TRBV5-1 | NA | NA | CASSLEGEHYGYTF | TGCGCCAGCAGCTTAGAGGGGGAGCACTATGGCTACACCTTC
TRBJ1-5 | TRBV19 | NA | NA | CASSIGFDLPLANQPQHF | TGTGCCAGTAGTATAGGATTCGACTTACCCCTAGCAAATCAGCCCCAGCATTTT
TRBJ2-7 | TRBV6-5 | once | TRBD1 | CASRGIGQGLYEQYF | TGTGCCAGCAGAGGGATTGGACAGGGATTATACGAGCAGTACTTC
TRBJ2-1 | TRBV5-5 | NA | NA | CASSLNGLAHNEQFF | TGTGCCAGCAGCTTGAATGGCCTAGCGCATAATGAGCAGTTCTTC
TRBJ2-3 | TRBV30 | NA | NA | CAWSGGGTDTQYF | TGTGCCTGGAGCGGCGGAGGCACAGATACGCAGTATTTT
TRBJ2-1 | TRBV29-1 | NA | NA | CSVVSSSGQNSYNEQFF | TGCAGCGTTGTTTCGTCTTCAGGACAGAACTCCTACAATGAGCAGTTCTTC
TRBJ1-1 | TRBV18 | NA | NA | CASHRDGTSFDAFF | TGTGCCAGCCACCGCGACGGGACATCCTTCGACGCTTTCTTT
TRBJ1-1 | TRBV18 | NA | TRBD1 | CASSPPRTGGNTEAFF | TGTGCCAGCTCACCACCGCGTACAGGGGGCAATACTGAAGCTTTCTTT
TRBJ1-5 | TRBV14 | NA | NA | CASSPSWEGFNQPQHF | TGTGCCAGCAGCCCAAGCTGGGAGGGTTTCAATCAGCCCCAGCATTTT
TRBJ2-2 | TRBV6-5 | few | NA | CASSYQQGFNTGELFF | TGTGCCAGCAGTTACCAACAGGGTTTCAACACCGGGGAGCTGTTTTTT
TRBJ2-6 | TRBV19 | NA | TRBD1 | CASSIRGHGANVLTF | TGTGCCAGTAGTATAAGGGGGCACGGGGCCAACGTCCTGACTTTC
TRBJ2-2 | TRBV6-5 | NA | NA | CASSYSGSLTGELFF | TGTGCCAGCAGTTACTCGGGCAGCCTCACCGGGGAGCTGTTTTTT
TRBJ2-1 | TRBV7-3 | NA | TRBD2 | CASSPLRLAGRNEQFF | TGTGCCAGCAGCCCACTCAGACTAGCGGGAAGGAATGAGCAGTTCTTC
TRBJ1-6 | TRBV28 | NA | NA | CASSQDRNANSPLHF | TGTGCCAGCAGTCAAGACAGGAACGCAAATTCACCCCTCCACTTT
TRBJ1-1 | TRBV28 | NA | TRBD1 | CASSFSSGGTEAFF | TGTGCCAGCAGTTTTAGTTCAGGGGGCACTGAAGCTTTCTTT
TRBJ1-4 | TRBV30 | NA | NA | CAWTEGSQGSEKLFF | TGTGCCTGGACCGAGGGGTCGCAGGGGAGTGAAAAACTGTTTTTT
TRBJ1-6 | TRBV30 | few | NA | CAWSRQAVSPLHF | TGTGCCTGGAGTAGGCAAGCGGTCTCCCCTCTCCACTTT
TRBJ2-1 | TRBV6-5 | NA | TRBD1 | CASSSFTGGYNEQFF | TGTGCCAGCAGTTCTTTTACAGGGGGATACAATGAGCAGTTCTTC
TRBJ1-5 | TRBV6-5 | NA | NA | CATGVWERSNQPQHF | TGTGCCACCGGTGTGTGGGAGCGGAGCAATCAGCCCCAGCATTTT